This passage covers 14 T cell receptor beta chains from one sample sequenced in a study of blood T cell repertoires in COVID-19. The assay was immunoSEQ multiplex PCR, and TCRdb's table has in-frame clones only and misses some. This table holds 200,000 or so clones, about 88% found once. Sequenced input: peripheral blood. These receptors came from a woman aged 40 to 50 who had recovered from COVID-19.

CDR3 sequence: CASSRQYGQAEKLFF. Written as DNA, the CDR3 is TGTGCCAGCAGCCGACAGTACGGGCAGGCTGAAAAACTGTTTTTT. This chain connects TRBV4-2 to TRBJ1-4; maybe TRBD1 (5 bases). This CDR3 contains 15 residues. Trimming stripped 4 bases from V and 7 bases from J, with 16 bases between. CDR1 and CDR2 (germline): LGHNA, YNFKEQ.

The V and J genes are TRBV6-5 and TRBJ1-2, with 8 bases lining up with TRBD1. Trimming removed 5 bases from V and 6 bases from J; junction bases left unmatched: 5. This CDR3 comprises 13 residues. The germline V gene has CDR1 MNHEY and CDR2 SVGAGI. The CDR3 spells CASSPGTGDGYTF. The CDR3, as DNA: TGTGCCAGCAGTCCCGGGACAGGAGATGGCTACACCTTC.

In this sample, this clone turned up a few times. The J gene is TRBJ1-2, the V gene TRBV19; D remains ambiguous. Germline CDR1 is LNHDA and CDR2 is SQIVND (reference sequence). The CDR3 extends over 13 amino acids. The ends were cut back, 6 bases at V and 4 bases at J, with 12 bases in the middle. The CDR3 reads CASRKRDSYGYTF. The CDR3 DNA follows: TGTGCCAGTAGAAAACGGGATAGCTATGGCTACACCTTC.

The chain uses TRBV19 and TRBJ2-2, with 7 bases lining up with TRBD1. Germline V lookup: CDR1 LNHDA, CDR2 SQIVND (reference sequence). This CDR3 comprises 17 residues. V dropped 0 bases and J dropped 4; count of bases not matched to a gene: 8. CDR3 loop: CASSIDHGTESTGELFF. CDR3 bases: TGTGCCAGTAGTATAGATCACGGGACAGAGAGCACCGGGGAGCTGTTTTTT.

The chain couples TRBV27 to TRBJ1-4; D unclear. This CDR3 has 13 residues. Germline CDR1 reads MNHEY; CDR2 reads SMNVEV (reference sequence). V lost 7 bases to trimming and J lost 2 bases, with 8 bases between them. CDR3 in DNA: TGTGCCAGCACGAGAGGGACTAATGAAAAACTGTTTTTT. It translates to CASTRGTNEKLFF.

The chain is built from TRBV27 and TRBJ1-1; maybe TRBD1 (6 bases). CDR1 is MNHEY and CDR2 is SMNVEV in the germline V gene (reference sequence). The germline V and J ends were trimmed by 3 bases and 4 bases, with 15 bases remaining between them. The CDR3 length is 15 residues. The CDR3 loop is CASSFKGEGSTEAFF. In DNA, the CDR3 is TGTGCCAGCAGTTTTAAGGGGGAAGGTAGCACTGAAGCTTTCTTT.

The V gene is TRBV30, the J gene TRBJ1-3, with 7 bases aligning to TRBD1. Germline V gene data show CDR1 as GTSNPN and CDR2 as SVGIG (reference sequence). The trim removed 1 base at V and 3 bases at J, leaving 3 bases unmatched. This CDR3 is built from 14 residues. The CDR3 protein is CAWSADRDGNTIYF. The DNA for the CDR3 is TGTGCCTGGAGTGCCGACAGGGATGGAAACACCATATATTTT.

V usage is TRBV7-9 and J usage is TRBJ1-1; D remains unclear. The CDR3 has 15 amino acids. Germline CDR1 is SEHNR and CDR2 is FQNEAQ (reference sequence). V shed 1 base and J shed 5 bases, with 14 bases lying between them. Here the CDR3 reads CASSLGGRPGTEAFF. The CDR3 nucleotides read TGTGCCAGCAGCTTAGGTGGACGGCCGGGGACTGAAGCTTTCTTT.

This clone was found once. The chain combines TRBV5-6 with TRBJ1-5; maybe TRBD1 (6 bases). Germline V gene data show CDR1 as SGHDT and CDR2 as YYEEEE. The germline V and J ends were trimmed by 1 base and 6 bases, with 11 bases remaining between them. The CDR3 is 14 amino acids. This CDR3 is CASSLIRGGQPQHF. Here the CDR3 DNA reads TGTGCCAGCAGCTTGATCAGGGGCGGTCAGCCCCAGCATTTT. The variable domain in full, with the rest retrieved from reference TRBV5-6 and TRBJ1-5, is DAGVTQSPTHLIKTRGQQVTLRCSPKSGHDTVSWYQQALGQGPQFIFQYYEEEERQRGNFPDRFSGHQFPNYSSELNVNALLLGDSALYLCASSLIRGGQPQHFGDGTRLSIL.

The J gene is TRBJ1-5, the V gene TRBV19; a weak D match, TRBD1 (6 bases). The CDR3 is made up of 15 amino acids. Between the trimmed V and J ends, which lost 3 bases and 2 bases, there was a span of 11 bases. Looked up from germline, CDR1 is LNHDA and CDR2 is SQIVND (reference sequence). The CDR3 is CASSMGNRGNQPQHF. The CDR3 DNA is TGTGCCAGTAGTATGGGTAACAGGGGCAATCAGCCCCAGCATTTT.

This chain connects TRBV18 to TRBJ1-5, with TRBD1 as a possible D gene (5 bases). The CDR3 runs to 15 residues. Germline V gene data show CDR1 as KGHSH and CDR2 as LQKENI. V shed 2 bases and J shed 4 bases, with 12 bases lying between them. CDR3 amino acids: CASSPEVGANQPQHF. The CDR3 nucleotides are TGTGCCAGCTCACCAGAGGTAGGGGCAAATCAGCCCCAGCATTTT.

This CDR3 reads CASSLTGAYNEQFF. CDR3 DNA: TGTGCCAGCAGTTTGACGGGAGCGTACAATGAGCAGTTCTTC. The V and J genes are TRBV28 and TRBJ2-1; TRBD2 might be the D (6 bases). Germline CDR1 and CDR2: MDHEN and SYDVKM. V was clipped by 3 bases and J by 4 bases, with 10 bases between them. The CDR3 contains 14 residues. The variable domain in full, completed from reference TRBV28 and TRBJ2-1, reads DVKVTQSSRYLVKRTGEKVFLECVQDMDHENMFWYRQDPGLGLRLIYFSYDVKMKEKGDIPEGYSVSREKKERFSLILESASTNQTSMYLCASSLTGAYNEQFFGPGTRLTVL.

The chain joins TRBV18 to TRBJ2-1, with D possibly being TRBD2 (5 bases). CDR1 and CDR2 (germline): KGHSH, LQKENI. Trimming pared 3 bases from V and 4 bases from J, leaving 16 bases between. This CDR3 has 16 amino acids. The CDR3 sequence is CASSPPASLLYNEQFF. CDR3 DNA sequence: TGTGCCAGCTCACCCCCGGCTAGCCTCTTGTACAATGAGCAGTTCTTC.

The chain has TRBV10-3 and TRBJ2-1; 10 bases match TRBD2. Germline lookup yields CDR1 ENHRY and CDR2 SYGVKD. Losses at the gene ends were 3 bases for V and 7 bases for J; bases not matched to a gene: 3. The CDR3 runs to 14 residues. CDR3 sequence reads: CAISDKLAGNEQFF. Here the CDR3 DNA reads TGTGCCATCAGTGATAAACTAGCGGGGAATGAGCAGTTCTTC.